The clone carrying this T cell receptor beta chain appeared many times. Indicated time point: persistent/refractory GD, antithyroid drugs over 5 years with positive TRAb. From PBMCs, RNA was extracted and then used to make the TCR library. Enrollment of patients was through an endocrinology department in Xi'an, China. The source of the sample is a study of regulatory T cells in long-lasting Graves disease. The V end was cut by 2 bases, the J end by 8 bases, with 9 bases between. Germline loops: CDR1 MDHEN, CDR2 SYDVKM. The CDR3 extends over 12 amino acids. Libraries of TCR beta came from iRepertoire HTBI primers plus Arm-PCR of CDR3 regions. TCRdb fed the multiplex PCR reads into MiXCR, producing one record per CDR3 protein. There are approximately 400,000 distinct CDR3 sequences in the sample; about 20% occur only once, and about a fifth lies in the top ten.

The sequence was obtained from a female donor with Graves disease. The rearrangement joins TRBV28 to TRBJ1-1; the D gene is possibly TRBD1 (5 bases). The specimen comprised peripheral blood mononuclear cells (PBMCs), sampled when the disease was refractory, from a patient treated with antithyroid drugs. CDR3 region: CASSLPDREAFF. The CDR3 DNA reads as TGTGCCAGCAGTTTACCTGACAGAGAAGCTTTCTTT. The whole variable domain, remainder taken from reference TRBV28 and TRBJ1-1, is DVKVTQSSRYLVKRTGEKVFLECVQDMDHENMFWYRQDPGLGLRLIYFSYDVKMKEKGDIPEGYSVSREKKERFSLILESASTNQTSMYLCASSLPDREAFFGQGTRLTVV.